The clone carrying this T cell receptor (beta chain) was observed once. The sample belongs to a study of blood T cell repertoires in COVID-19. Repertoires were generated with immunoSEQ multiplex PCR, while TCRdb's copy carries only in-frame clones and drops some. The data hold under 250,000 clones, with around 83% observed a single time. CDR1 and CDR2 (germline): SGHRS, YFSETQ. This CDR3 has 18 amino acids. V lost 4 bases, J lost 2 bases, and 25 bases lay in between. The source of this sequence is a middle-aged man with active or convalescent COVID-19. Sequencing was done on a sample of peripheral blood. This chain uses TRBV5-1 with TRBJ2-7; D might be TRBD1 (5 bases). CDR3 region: CASSPSSDTRFFPYEQYF. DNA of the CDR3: TGCGCCAGCAGCCCCTCTTCGGACACCCGTTTCTTCCCCTACGAGCAGTACTTC. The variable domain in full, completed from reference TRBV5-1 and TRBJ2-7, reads KAGVTQTPRYLIKTRGQQVTLSCSPISGHRSVSWYQQTPGQGLQFLFEYFSETQRNKGNFPGRFSGRQFSNSRSEMNVSTLELGDSALYLCASSPSSDTRFFPYEQYFGPGTRLTVT.